This TCR beta chain came from a study of blood T cells in healthy people across ages. This clonotype has just a few counts. V shed 6 bases and J shed 0 bases, with 14 bases lying between them. This CDR3 contains 14 residues. The germline V gene has CDR1 DFQATT and CDR2 SNEGSKA (reference sequence). The authors ran a second PCR of 7 to 11 cycles using a sample-barcoded 5' primer and a J-beta primer mix. Researchers report that each sample yielded at least 2.5 million CDR3-containing paired-end reads. MiXCR, applied by TCRdb to the 5' RACE reads, yields one record per CDR3 protein. In the table there are 650,000 to 950,000 distinct CDR3 sequences, about 42% of which are singletons.

The chain has TRBV20-1 and TRBJ2-5, with D hard to call. This sequence originates from a man aged 60 to 75 in good health. The material sequenced was blood. The CDR3 protein is CSAHRQAYQETQYF. CDR3 nucleotide sequence: TGCAGTGCCCACCGGCAGGCCTACCAAGAGACCCAGTACTTC.